The 32 T cell receptor beta chains presented below share a single source sample, sequenced in a study of T cell repertoires in cytomegalovirus infection. TCRdb reprocessed the reads via MiXCR and lists one record per CDR3 protein. The data hold 150,000 to 200,000 distinct CDR3 sequences, with approximately 19% observed a single time. The specimen was PBMCs. These TCRs come from a human donor in good health (CMV status not recorded). Some clones in this sample may be carry-over from other donors' samples.

This clonotype was detected ten times or more. The V and J genes are TRBV6-1 and TRBJ1-5; D is unresolved. The CDR3 is made up of 15 amino acids. The V gene's germline CDR1 is MNHNS and CDR2 SASEGT. The V end lost 2 bases, the J end lost 4 bases, and 12 bases lay between the germline ends. The CDR3 region is CASSEIWAGNQPQHF. The DNA for the CDR3 is TGTGCCAGCAGTGAAATCTGGGCCGGGAATCAGCCCCAGCATTTT.

This clonotype has at least ten counts. The V and J genes are TRBV6-5 and TRBJ2-2, with 8 bases matching TRBD2. Per germline, CDR1 MNHEY and CDR2 SVGAGI. With 6 bases clipped from V and 4 bases from J, the junction kept 7 bases outside the gene matches. The CDR3 extends over 15 amino acids. Written as DNA, the CDR3 is TGTGCCAGCAGACGGACTAGCACCAGCACCGGGGAGCTGTTTTTT. Translated: CASRRTSTSTGELFF.

This clonotype was counted between two and nine times. J is TRBJ2-2 and V is TRBV5-3; D possibly corresponds to TRBD2 (6 bases). TRBV5-3 is sorted into the ORF group, with uncertain function. The CDR3 runs to 16 residues. V lost 0 bases and J lost 8, with 17 bases in between. For the CDR3, the DNA is TGTGCCAGAAGCTTGGCCCCCCGTAGCCGGGAGGGGGAGCTGTTTTTT. The encoded protein is CARSLAPRSREGELFF.

The chain is built from TRBV20-1 and TRBJ1-5; the D gene is possibly TRBD1 (5 bases). Germline loops: CDR1 DFQATT, CDR2 SNEGSKA (reference sequence). Trimming left V 3 bases short and J 3 bases short, with 15 bases between. The CDR3 covers 15 residues. For the CDR3, the DNA is TGCAGTGCTAGCAAAGGGGCTAATAACAATCAGCCCCAGCATTTT. It codes for CSASKGANNNQPQHF.

This clonotype has only a few counts. The chain recombines TRBV12-3 or TRBV12-4 with TRBJ1-1, with TRBD1 as a possible D gene (6 bases). V was cut by 6 bases and J by 4 bases, with 12 bases left in between. This CDR3 is built from 13 residues. As DNA, the CDR3 is TGTGCCAGCAGAACTAGGGGGGGCACTGAAGCTTTCTTT. Translating it yields CASRTRGGTEAFF.

This clonotype was detected ten times or more. J is TRBJ1-1 and V is TRBV4-1; D gene uncertain. The CDR3 runs to 14 residues. The V gene lost 3 bases and the J gene lost 3 bases, with 11 bases spanning the gap. CDR1 and CDR2 from the germline V gene are MGHRA and YSYEKL. In DNA, the CDR3 is TGCGCCAGCAGCCATTCCAACTGGGACACTGAAGCTTTCTTT. Translated, it gives CASSHSNWDTEAFF.

This clonotype was counted a few times. CDR3: CASSTDNNYGYTF. The CDR3 DNA reads TGTGCCAGCAGTACGGACAATAACTATGGCTACACCTTC. The rearrangement uses TRBV28 and TRBJ1-2; tentatively, D is TRBD1 (5 bases). The ends were cut back, 5 bases at V and 1 base at J, with 8 bases in the middle. This CDR3 region has 13 residues. Germline-derived CDR1 and CDR2 are MDHEN and SYDVKM.

This clonotype was found many times. The CDR3 bases are TGTGCCAGCAGCTTAGACAGGGTCGGAGGTCAGCCCCAGCATTTT. Its protein is CASSLDRVGGQPQHF. The V gene is TRBV7-8, the J gene TRBJ1-5; perhaps TRBD1 as D (6 bases). The CDR3 totals 15 residues. Germline assignment: CDR1 SGHVS and CDR2 FQNEAQ. Deletions cut 1 base from V and 6 bases from J, with 13 bases between.

This rearrangement joins TRBV12-3 or TRBV12-4 to TRBJ2-3; no clear D gene. V was pared by 5 bases and J by 2 bases, with 8 bases between. The CDR3 length is 13 residues. Here the CDR3 reads CASSRRATDTQYF. CDR3 DNA: TGTGCCAGCAGTCGCCGGGCCACAGATACGCAGTATTTT.

The sample holds many counts of this clonotype. The V gene is TRBV7-3, the J gene TRBJ2-2; 7 bases are shared with TRBD1. The CDR3 is 17 residues long. Germline values: CDR1 SGHTA, CDR2 FQGTGA. Germline trimming cut 5 bases from V and 5 bases from J; bases unmatched to any gene: 14. The CDR3 DNA sequence: TGTGCCAGCAGCGAATATGCGACAGGGTTATCGACCGGGGAGCTGTTTTTT. This gives the protein CASSEYATGLSTGELFF.

In this sample, this clonotype turned up a few times. V is TRBV28 and J is TRBJ1-5; D is perhaps TRBD1 (5 bases). The V gene's germline CDR1 is MDHEN and CDR2 SYDVKM. The V end was cut by 9 bases, the J end by 7 bases, with 22 bases between. The CDR3 is 15 amino acids. CDR3 protein: CASRGGGPPVQPQHF. The CDR3 coding sequence is TGTGCCAGTCGGGGGGGAGGGCCCCCGGTCCAGCCCCAGCATTTT.

This clonotype was found once. The chain is built from TRBV6-2 or TRBV6-3 and TRBJ2-3; D perhaps matches TRBD2 (5 bases). Per germline, CDR1 MNHEY and CDR2 SVGEGT. V lost 6 bases, J lost 3 bases, and 10 bases lay in between. The CDR3 has 13 amino acids. Here the CDR3 reads CASRRAVTDTQYF. The CDR3, as DNA: TGTGCCAGCAGGAGGGCCGTTACAGATACGCAGTATTTT.

The chain joins TRBV19 to TRBJ2-7; D remains ambiguous. Germline lookup yields CDR1 LNHDA and CDR2 SQIVND (reference sequence). V gave up 5 bases and J gave up 3 bases, with 11 bases separating them. CDR3 length: 13 residues. CDR3 sequence (DNA): TGTGCCAGTAGTCCTTCGCGGAACTACGAGCAGTACTTC. It yields the protein CASSPSRNYEQYF.

J is TRBJ2-2 and V is TRBV19; D unresolved. Looked up from germline, CDR1 is LNHDA and CDR2 is SQIVND (reference sequence). The length of the CDR3 is 14 residues. V lost 5 bases and J 2 bases, leaving 9 bases between the germline ends. Here the CDR3 DNA reads TGTGCCAGTAGTGTGATAGTTAACACCGGGGAGCTGTTTTTT. Its protein is CASSVIVNTGELFF.

The chain joins TRBV29-1 to TRBJ1-2; D is ambiguous. CDR1 is SQVTM, CDR2 ANQGSEA, per germline. V was trimmed by 8 bases and J by 7 bases, leaving 14 bases between them. The CDR3 contains 11 residues. The CDR3 protein is CSHLRSPGYTF. Written as DNA, the CDR3 is TGCAGCCACCTCAGAAGCCCTGGCTACACCTTC.

The sample holds a few counts of this clonotype. The chain links TRBV27 to TRBJ1-3, with no clear D. Trimming left V 6 bases short and J 3 bases short, with 6 bases between. This CDR3 is built from 12 residues. The V gene's germline CDR1 is MNHEY and CDR2 SMNVEV (reference sequence). The CDR3 sequence: CASRSNGNTIYF. CDR3 in DNA: TGTGCCAGCAGATCAAATGGAAACACCATATATTTT.

This clonotype was detected a few times. This rearrangement joins TRBV7-2 to TRBJ1-1, with a possible D match to TRBD1 (5 bases). The V end lost 1 base, the J end lost 12 bases, and 15 bases lay between the germline ends. The germline V gene has CDR1 SGHTA and CDR2 FQGNSA. The CDR3 has 13 amino acids. The CDR3 DNA follows: TGTGCCAGCAGCTTAGAAATTCGGGGGATATCTTTCTTT. It codes for CASSLEIRGISFF. The variable domain in full, completed from reference TRBV7-2 and TRBJ1-1, reads GAGVSQSPSNKVTEKGKDVELRCDPISGHTALYWYRQSLGQGLEFLIYFQGNSAPDKSGLPSDRFSAERTGGSVSTLTIQRTQQEDSAVYLCASSLEIRGISFFGQGTRLTVV.

This clonotype was recorded at least ten times. This CDR3 reads CASSSGTGGGYTF. The CDR3 nucleotides are TGTGCCAGCAGCTCCGGGACAGGGGGCGGCTACACCTTC. The rearrangement links TRBV12-3 or TRBV12-4 to TRBJ1-2; TRBD1 aligns across 12 bases. The CDR3 length is 13 residues. The V gene end was trimmed by 6 bases and the J gene end by 8 bases; junction bases not matched to a gene: 4.

This clonotype was counted a few times. The chain has TRBV28 and TRBJ1-5; D is undetermined. The germline V gene has CDR1 MDHEN and CDR2 SYDVKM. Trimming shortened V by 6 bases and J by 2 bases, and 8 bases separated the two germline ends. This CDR3 has 13 amino acids. The CDR3 region is CASRREGNQPQHF. CDR3 coding DNA: TGTGCCAGCAGACGGGAGGGCAATCAGCCCCAGCATTTT. Full variable domain (remainder filled in from reference TRBV28 and TRBJ1-5): DVKVTQSSRYLVKRTGEKVFLECVQDMDHENMFWYRQDPGLGLRLIYFSYDVKMKEKGDIPEGYSVSREKKERFSLILESASTNQTSMYLCASRREGNQPQHFGDGTRLSIL.

The chain has TRBV28 and TRBJ1-4, with D hard to call. The CDR3 runs to 15 residues. Trimming took off 5 bases at V and 3 bases at J, with 13 bases between the two ends. Per germline, CDR1 MDHEN and CDR2 SYDVKM. The CDR3 nucleotides are TGTGCCAGCAGTCCAAGTGGCGGGTCTAATGAAAAACTGTTTTTT. Protein product: CASSPSGGSNEKLFF.

The J gene is TRBJ2-7, the V gene TRBV28, with 7 positions matching TRBD2. V lost 6 bases and J lost 1; bases outside the gene matches: 6. The CDR3 spans 14 residues. Germline-derived CDR1 and CDR2 are MDHEN and SYDVKM. CDR3 DNA: TGTGCCAGCAGCAGAGCGGGACCTTCCTACGAGCAGTACTTC. As protein: CASSRAGPSYEQYF.

This clonotype has a count of ten or more. The chain combines TRBV7-9 with TRBJ2-1; weak D call: TRBD1 (6 bases). The germline gives CDR1 SEHNR, CDR2 FQNEAQ (reference sequence). V lost 4 bases and J 4 bases, leaving 11 bases between the germline ends. The CDR3 consists of 14 residues. As DNA, the CDR3 is TGTGCCAGCAGCTCCCGACAGGTATACAATGAGCAGTTCTTC. Amino acid sequence: CASSSRQVYNEQFF.

The gene calls are TRBV23-1 and TRBJ1-2; 8 positions agree with TRBD1. TRBV23-1 is flagged as an ORF with uncertain function. Trimming removed 0 bases from V and 3 bases from J; junction bases left unmatched: 3. The CDR3 totals 15 residues. CDR3 protein: CASSQSVGQDYGYTF. For the CDR3, the DNA is TGCGCCAGCAGTCAATCCGTGGGACAGGACTATGGCTACACCTTC.

Comment on this clonotype: With a much larger clone just one base away, this may be a read error. The chain couples TRBV7-2 to TRBJ2-4; possible D gene TRBD2, 6 bases. CDR1 is SGHTA and CDR2 is FQGNSA in the germline V gene. V lost 6 bases and J lost 7, with 25 bases in between. The CDR3 is 17 amino acids. As DNA, the CDR3 is TGTGCCAGCAGGGGCCTGGGGGAGGAGGGAGGACGGAACATTCAGTACTTC. Translation gives CASRGLGEEGGRNIQYF. Variable domain in full (rest from reference TRBV7-2 and TRBJ2-4): GAGVSQSPSNKVTEKGKDVELRCDPISGHTALYWYRQSLGQGLEFLIYFQGNSAPDKSGLPSDRFSAERTGGSVSTLTIQRTQQEDSAVYLCASRGLGEEGGRNIQYFGAGTRLSVL.

The chain is built from TRBV20-1 and TRBJ1-2; D is undetermined. The CDR3 sequence is 10 residues long. Per germline, CDR1 DFQATT and CDR2 SNEGSKA (reference sequence). V was clipped by 5 bases and J by 10 bases, with 11 bases between them. The CDR3 sequence is CSAERQDYTF. DNA for the CDR3: TGCAGTGCTGAACGACAAGACTACACCTTC.

V and J are TRBV27 and TRBJ2-7, with TRBD1 as a possible D gene (5 bases). Germline V CDR1 and CDR2: MNHEY, SMNVEV (reference sequence). This CDR3 is 15 amino acids long. V was cut by 2 bases and J by 2 bases, with 13 bases left in between. The CDR3 reads CASSLGAYAAYEQYF. In DNA form, the CDR3 reads TGTGCCAGCAGTTTAGGGGCCTATGCTGCCTACGAGCAGTACTTC.

This clonotype was seen at least ten times. The CDR3: CASSPGLAGFYEQYF. In nucleotides, the CDR3 is TGTGCCAGCAGCCCGGGACTAGCGGGTTTCTACGAGCAGTACTTC. This chain links TRBV7-2 with TRBJ2-7, with TRBD2 identical over 12 bases. J lost 3 bases, V lost 5 bases, and 5 bases had no gene match. Germline CDR1 is SGHTA and CDR2 is FQGNSA. The CDR3 covers 15 residues.

The gene calls are TRBV13 and TRBJ2-2, with D perhaps TRBD1 or TRBD2 (5 bases each). Germline V CDR1 and CDR2: PRHDT, FYEKMQ (reference sequence). V dropped 4 bases and J dropped 4 bases, with 13 bases sitting between them. The CDR3 loop spans 15 amino acids. CDR3 region: CASSSTGAGTGELFF. In DNA form, the CDR3 reads TGTGCCAGCAGCTCGACCGGGGCGGGCACCGGGGAGCTGTTTTTT.

The rearrangement links TRBV19 to TRBJ1-5; D possibly corresponds to TRBD1 (5 bases). Germline CDR1 and CDR2: LNHDA and SQIVND (reference sequence). The CDR3 is 13 residues long. Between the trimmed V and J ends, which lost 4 bases and 8 bases, there was a span of 12 bases. The CDR3 coding sequence is TGTGCCAGTAGTACGGGGGTTTGGGAGCCCCAGCATTTT. Amino acid sequence: CASSTGVWEPQHF. Drawing the rest from reference TRBV19 and TRBJ1-5, the complete variable domain is DGGITQSPKYLFRKEGQNVTLSCEQNLNHDAMYWYRQDPGQGLRLIYYSQIVNDFQKGDIAEGYSVSREKKESFPLTVTSAQKNPTAFYLCASSTGVWEPQHFGDGTRLSIL.

A remark on this clonotype: A much larger clonotype is one base distant, so this may be a read error. This chain links TRBV7-2 with TRBJ2-1, with TRBD2 matching 7 bases. This CDR3 has 15 amino acids. Per the germline V gene, CDR1 is SGHTA and CDR2 is FQGNSA. CDR3 sequence reads: CDSSSESGGTVEQFF. CDR3 sequence (DNA): TGTGACAGCAGCTCCGAATCGGGAGGTACAGTTGAGCAGTTCTTC.

The chain uses TRBV11-2 and TRBJ2-2, with a tentative D call TRBD1 (5 bases). The CDR3 is 17 residues long. Germline assignment: CDR1 SGHAT and CDR2 FQNNGV. V lost 0 bases and J lost 5, with 16 bases in between. CDR3 bases: TGTGCCAGCAGCTTAGACCCTATCGGACACGGGACCGGGGAGCTGTTTTTT. Protein product: CASSLDPIGHGTGELFF.

V is TRBV7-9 and J is TRBJ1-1; D gene uncertain. The CDR3 has 12 amino acids. CDR1 SEHNR and CDR2 FQNEAQ come from the germline V gene (reference sequence). With 1 base removed from V and 11 bases from J, the gap between germline ends came to 11 bases. The CDR3 DNA follows: TGTGCCAGCAGCTTAGTAGGCAGATTTGCTTTCTTT. This translates into CASSLVGRFAFF.